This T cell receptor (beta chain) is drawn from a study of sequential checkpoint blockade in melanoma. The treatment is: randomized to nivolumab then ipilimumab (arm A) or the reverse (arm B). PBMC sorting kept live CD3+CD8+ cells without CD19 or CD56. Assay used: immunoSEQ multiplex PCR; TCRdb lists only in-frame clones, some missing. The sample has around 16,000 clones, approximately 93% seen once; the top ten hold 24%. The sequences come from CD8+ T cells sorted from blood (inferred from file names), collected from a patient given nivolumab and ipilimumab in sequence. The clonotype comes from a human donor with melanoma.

CDR3 DNA sequence: TGCAGCGTTGGACTCCAGACAGCGAACTATGGCTACACCTTC. Its translation: CSVGLQTANYGYTF. The V and J genes are TRBV29-1 and TRBJ1-2; tentative D call: TRBD1 (5 bases). Germline assignment: CDR1 SQVTM and CDR2 ANQGSEA. Trimming cost V 4 bases and J 2 bases, with 14 bases left between them. There are 14 residues in the CDR3.